Listed below are T cell receptor beta chains from one sample, sequenced in a study of CD8 T cells in ankylosing spondylitis. Each CDR3 protein is one row after TCRdb ran MiXCR on the 5' RACE reads. This table has roughly 700,000 distinct CDR3 sequences, roughly 19% appearing once. The specimen was blood, either unsorted or a sorted T cell fraction (not recorded which). These receptors came from a male donor with ankylosing spondylitis. The CDR3 runs from the conserved cysteine through the conserved F or W. D genes are given only for firm matches. Clone size is stated in some rows and not others, as once, few, many or a class when expanded.

>TRBJ2-1|-|-|TRBV28
CASSFYGRVYEQFF
TGTGCCAGCAGTTTCTACGGTCGGGTTTATGAGCAGTTCTTC
>TRBJ2-1|TRBD2|few|TRBV5-1
CASSLAPSGGASEQFF
TGCGCCAGCAGCTTGGCCCCCAGCGGGGGGGCCAGTGAGCAGTTCTTC
>TRBJ2-1|-|few|TRBV7-2
CASSLSWSSYNEQFF
TGTGCCAGCAGCTTATCGTGGAGCTCCTACAATGAGCAGTTCTTC
>TRBJ2-1|-|few|TRBV20-1
CSARYVSSYNEQFF
TGCAGTGCTAGATACGTGAGCTCCTACAATGAGCAGTTCTTC
>TRBJ2-6|-|few|TRBV28
CASSLAISGANVLTF
TGTGCCAGCAGTTTGGCCATCTCTGGGGCCAACGTCCTGACTTTC
>TRBJ1-1|TRBD1|many|TRBV5-1
CASSLGTGMNTEAFF
TGTGCCAGCAGTCTCGGGACAGGGATGAACACTGAAGCTTTCTTT
>TRBJ1-1|TRBD1|few|TRBV6-1
CASTPRGGQGASEAFF
TGTGCCAGCACCCCCCGGGGTGGGCAGGGGGCCTCCGAAGCTTTCTTT
>TRBJ2-3|-|few|TRBV15
CATSRDRGGGTDTQYF
TGTGCCACCAGCAGAGATAGGGGCGGTGGCACAGATACGCAGTATTTT
>TRBJ2-2|-|-|TRBV12-3/TRBV12-4
CASSLGQTWYTGELFF
TGTGCCAGCAGTTTAGGGCAAACCTGGTATACCGGGGAGCTGTTTTTT
>TRBJ2-3|TRBD2|few|TRBV20-1
CSAGTSGAGWTQYF
TGCAGTGCTGGAACTAGCGGGGCAGGGTGGACGCAGTATTTT
>TRBJ2-7|TRBD2|many|TRBV5-1
CASSLGTSSYEQYF
TGTGCCAGCAGCTTAGGGACTAGCTCCTACGAGCAGTACTTC
>TRBJ2-7|TRBD1|-|TRBV20-1
CSTRDRGLISDEQYF
TGCAGCACTCGGGACAGGGGTTTAATTTCCGACGAGCAGTACTTC
>TRBJ2-1|-|few|TRBV7-9
CASSQGGTHNEQFF
TGTGCCAGCAGCCAAGGGGGAACCCACAATGAGCAGTTCTTC
>TRBJ1-2|TRBD1|-|TRBV12-3/TRBV12-4
CASSSLWDRGWNYGYTF
TGTGCCAGCAGTTCCCTTTGGGACAGGGGTTGGAACTATGGCTACACCTTC
>TRBJ2-7|-|-|TRBV12-2
CASRPRDFFYEQYF
TGTGCAAGTCGCCCCCGGGATTTTTTCTACGAGCAGTACTTC
>TRBJ2-3|-|many|TRBV12-3/TRBV12-4
CASSLVRDTDTQYF
TGTGCCAGCAGCTTAGTGCGGGACACAGATACGCAGTATTTT
>TRBJ2-5|-|-|TRBV29-1
CSGKDWGRETQYF
TGCAGCGGCAAGGATTGGGGACGGGAGACCCAGTACTTC
>TRBJ2-7|TRBD2|-|TRBV7-2
CASSFFSGRAGEQYF
TGTGCCAGCAGCTTCTTTAGCGGGAGGGCGGGGGAGCAGTACTTC
>TRBJ2-3|-|few|TRBV2
CASSPPRAPRVDTQYF
TGTGCCAGCAGCCCCCCTCGGGCCCCCCGGGTAGATACGCAGTATTTT
>TRBJ1-1|-|-|TRBV6-2/TRBV6-3
CASSYFGADTEAFF
TGTGCCAGCAGTTACTTCGGGGCGGACACTGAAGCTTTCTTT
>TRBJ2-3|TRBD2|many|TRBV4-2
CASSQGSGDTDTQYF
TGTGCCAGCAGCCAGGGTAGCGGGGACACAGATACGCAGTATTTT
>TRBJ1-2|-|few|TRBV5-1
CASSLKFGEASGYTF
TGCGCCAGCAGCTTGAAATTTGGGGAAGCGAGTGGCTACACCTTC
>TRBJ1-5|-|-|TRBV6-1
CASSPVTGQPQHF
TGTGCCAGCAGTCCCGTGACGGGACAGCCCCAGCATTTT
>TRBJ1-1|-|few|TRBV15
CATARNTEAFF
TGTGCCACCGCGAGGAACACTGAAGCTTTCTTT
>TRBJ2-1|-|many|TRBV20-1
CSATQGWSYNEQFF
TGCAGTGCTACACAGGGTTGGAGCTACAATGAGCAGTTCTTC
>TRBJ1-5|-|-|TRBV28
CASSPFFQGKGPQHF
TGTGCCAGCAGTCCCTTTTTCCAGGGCAAAGGGCCCCAGCATTTT
>TRBJ2-5|TRBD2|-|TRBV7-7
CASSSGGPQETQYF
TGTGCTAGCAGCTCGGGGGGACCACAAGAGACCCAGTACTTC
>TRBJ1-2|-|few|TRBV5-6
CASSLGGRRDAGYTF
TGTGCCAGCAGCTTGGGTGGTCGCAGGGACGCTGGCTACACCTTC
>TRBJ2-3|-|-|TRBV27
CASSFSGEDTQYF
TGTGCCAGCAGTTTCTCAGGGGAAGATACGCAGTATTTT
>TRBJ2-7|-|-|TRBV7-2
CASSPEQGPYEQYF
TGTGCCAGCAGCCCGGAACAGGGTCCCTACGAGCAGTACTTC
>TRBJ2-7|-|many|TRBV5-1
CASSFGGGYEQYF
TGCGCCAGCAGTTTTGGGGGTGGCTACGAGCAGTACTTC
>TRBJ1-6|TRBD1|-|TRBV20-1
CSARDQTGTVSPLHF
TGCAGTGCTAGAGATCAGACAGGGACCGTATCACCCCTCCACTTT
>TRBJ2-2|-|-|TRBV3-1
CASSLETYTGELFF
TGTGCCAGCAGCCTCGAGACCTACACCGGGGAGCTGTTTTTT
>TRBJ1-4|-|few|TRBV5-1
CASSLEPGAREKLFF
TGCGCCAGCAGCTTGGAACCAGGGGCGAGGGAAAAACTGTTTTTT
>TRBJ2-2|TRBD2|many|TRBV20-1
CSARGSGGADWNTGELFF
TGCAGTGCTAGAGGTAGCGGGGGCGCGGACTGGAACACCGGGGAGCTGTTTTTT